This TCR beta chain was sequenced during a study of radiotherapy plus CTLA-4 blockade in lung cancer. Notes on the study in general: The best predictor of response was reported to be early blood T cell clone dynamics, with interferon-beta. Tumor-origin TCR clones grew in blood after radiotherapy plus ipilimumab.

As regards this clone: Its specificity is unknown.

The CDR3 is made up of 14 amino acids. The ends were cut back, 2 bases at V and 1 base at J, with 6 bases in the middle. Germline-derived CDR1 and CDR2 are WNHNN and SYGVQD (reference sequence). Data came from immunoSEQ multiplex PCR; TCRdb stores just in-frame clones and leaves some out. The sample carries around 44,000 clones, about 88% recorded once. CTLA-4 blockade using ipilimumab, together with focal radiation, was received by patients with chemo-refractory metastatic non-small-cell lung cancer. The chain couples TRBV10-1 to TRBJ2-4; D remains unclear. The receptor comes from a human donor with non-small cell lung cancer that progressed on radiotherapy plus ipilimumab. Some clones in this sample may be carry-over from other donors' samples. The material sequenced was peripheral blood, taken from a patient treated with radiotherapy plus ipilimumab. The CDR3 DNA is TGCGCCAGCAGTGAGACGCAGGCCAAAAACATTCAGTACTTC. Its protein product is CASSETQAKNIQYF.